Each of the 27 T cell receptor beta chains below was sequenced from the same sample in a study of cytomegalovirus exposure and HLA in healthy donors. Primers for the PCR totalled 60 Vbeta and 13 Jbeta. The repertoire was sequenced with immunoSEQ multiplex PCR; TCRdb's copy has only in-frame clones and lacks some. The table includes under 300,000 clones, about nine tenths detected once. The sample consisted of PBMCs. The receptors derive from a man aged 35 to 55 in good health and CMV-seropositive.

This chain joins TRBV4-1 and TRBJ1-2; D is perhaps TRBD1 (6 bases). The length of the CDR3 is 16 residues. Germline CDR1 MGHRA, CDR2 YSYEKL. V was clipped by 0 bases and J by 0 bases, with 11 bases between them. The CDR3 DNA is TGCGCCAGCAGCCAAGAAGGGACACTAGCTAACTATGGCTACACCTTC. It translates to CASSQEGTLANYGYTF.

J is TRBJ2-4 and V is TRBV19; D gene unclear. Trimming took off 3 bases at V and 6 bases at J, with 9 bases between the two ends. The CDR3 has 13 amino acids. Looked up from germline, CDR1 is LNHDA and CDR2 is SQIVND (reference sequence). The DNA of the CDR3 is TGTGCCAGTAGTATGGGCTACCGAAACATTCAGTACTTC. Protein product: CASSMGYRNIQYF.

CDR3 protein: CASSFGQANTEAFF. Written as DNA, the CDR3 is TGTGCCAGCAGCTTTGGACAGGCGAACACTGAAGCTTTCTTT. The rearrangement joins TRBV11-2 to TRBJ1-1, with 7 bases identical to TRBD1. The CDR3 has 14 residues. After removal of 3 bases from V and 1 base from J, the junction contained 2 bases not matched to a gene. The germline V gene encodes CDR1 SGHAT and CDR2 FQNNGV.

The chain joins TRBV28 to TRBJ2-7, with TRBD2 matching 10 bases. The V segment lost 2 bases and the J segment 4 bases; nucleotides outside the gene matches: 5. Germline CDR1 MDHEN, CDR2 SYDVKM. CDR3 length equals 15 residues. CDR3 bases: TGTGCCAGCAGTTTAATTCTAGCGGGAGCGTACGAGCAGTACTTC. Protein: CASSLILAGAYEQYF.

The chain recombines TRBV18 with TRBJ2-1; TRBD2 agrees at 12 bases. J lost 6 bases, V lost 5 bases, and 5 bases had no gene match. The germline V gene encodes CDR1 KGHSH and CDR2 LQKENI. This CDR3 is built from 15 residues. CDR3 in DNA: TGTGCCAGCTCAGGACTAGCGGGAATACTCAATGAGCAGTTCTTC. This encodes CASSGLAGILNEQFF.

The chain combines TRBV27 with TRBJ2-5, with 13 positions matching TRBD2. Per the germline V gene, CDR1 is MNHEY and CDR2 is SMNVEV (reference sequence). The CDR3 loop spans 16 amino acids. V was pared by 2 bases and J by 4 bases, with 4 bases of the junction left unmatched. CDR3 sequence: CASSLGLAGATETQYF. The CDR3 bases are TGTGCCAGCAGTTTAGGACTAGCGGGAGCAACAGAGACCCAGTACTTC.

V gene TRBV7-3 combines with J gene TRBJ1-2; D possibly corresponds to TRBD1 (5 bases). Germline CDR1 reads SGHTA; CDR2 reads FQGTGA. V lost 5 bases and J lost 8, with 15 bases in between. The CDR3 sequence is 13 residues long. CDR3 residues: CASSLAGGLGYTF. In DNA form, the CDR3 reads TGTGCCAGCAGCCTCGCGGGGGGGTTAGGCTACACCTTC.

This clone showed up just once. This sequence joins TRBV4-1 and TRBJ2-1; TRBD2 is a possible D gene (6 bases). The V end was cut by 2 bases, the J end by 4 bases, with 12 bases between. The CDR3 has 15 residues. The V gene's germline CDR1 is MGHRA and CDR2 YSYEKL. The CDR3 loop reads CASSQSGVGYNEQFF. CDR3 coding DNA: TGCGCCAGCAGCCAATCGGGGGTTGGGTACAATGAGCAGTTCTTC.

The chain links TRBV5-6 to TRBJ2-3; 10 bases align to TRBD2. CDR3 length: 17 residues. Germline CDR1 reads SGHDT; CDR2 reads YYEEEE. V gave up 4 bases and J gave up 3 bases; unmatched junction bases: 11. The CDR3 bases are TGTGCCAGCAGCCCTCCGGGAGCGGGAGGGCCAACAGATACGCAGTATTTT. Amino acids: CASSPPGAGGPTDTQYF.

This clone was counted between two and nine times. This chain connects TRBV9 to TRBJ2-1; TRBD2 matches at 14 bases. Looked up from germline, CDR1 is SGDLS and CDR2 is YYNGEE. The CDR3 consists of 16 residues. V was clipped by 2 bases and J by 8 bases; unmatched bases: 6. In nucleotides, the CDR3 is TGTGCCAGCAGCGTCGGGACTAGCGGGAGAATGGATGAGCAGTTCTTC. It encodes CASSVGTSGRMDEQFF. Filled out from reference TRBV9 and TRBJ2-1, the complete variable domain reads DSGVTQTPKHLITATGQRVTLRCSPRSGDLSVYWYQQSLDQGLQFLIQYYNGEERAKGNILERFSAQQFPDLHSELNLSSLELGDSALYFCASSVGTSGRMDEQFFGPGTRLTVL.

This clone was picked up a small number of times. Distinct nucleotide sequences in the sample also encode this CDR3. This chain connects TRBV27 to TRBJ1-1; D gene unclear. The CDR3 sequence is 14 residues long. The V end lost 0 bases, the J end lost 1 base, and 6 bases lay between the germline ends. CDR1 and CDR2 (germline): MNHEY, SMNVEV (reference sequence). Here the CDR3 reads CASSLSYRNTEAFF. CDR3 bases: TGTGCCAGCAGTTTATCTTATAGGAACACTGAAGCTTTCTTT.

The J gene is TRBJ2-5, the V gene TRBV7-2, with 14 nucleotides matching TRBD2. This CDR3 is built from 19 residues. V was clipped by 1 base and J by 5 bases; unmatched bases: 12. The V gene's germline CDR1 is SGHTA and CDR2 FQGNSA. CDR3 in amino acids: CASSLVFGTSGRGRETQYF. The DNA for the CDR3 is TGTGCCAGCAGCTTAGTTTTTGGGACTAGCGGGAGAGGGAGGGAGACCCAGTACTTC.

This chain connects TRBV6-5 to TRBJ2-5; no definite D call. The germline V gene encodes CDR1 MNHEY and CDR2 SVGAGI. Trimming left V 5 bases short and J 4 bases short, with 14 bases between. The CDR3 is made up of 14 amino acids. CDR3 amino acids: CASSEFEVRETQYF. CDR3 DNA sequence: TGTGCCAGCAGTGAATTTGAGGTCCGAGAGACCCAGTACTTC.

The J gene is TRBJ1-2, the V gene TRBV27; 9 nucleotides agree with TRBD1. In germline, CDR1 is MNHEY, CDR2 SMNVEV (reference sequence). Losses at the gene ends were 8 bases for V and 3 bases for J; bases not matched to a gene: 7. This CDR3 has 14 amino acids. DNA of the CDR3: TGTGCCAGCGGCGACAGGGGGTGGGACTATGGCTACACCTTC. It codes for CASGDRGWDYGYTF.

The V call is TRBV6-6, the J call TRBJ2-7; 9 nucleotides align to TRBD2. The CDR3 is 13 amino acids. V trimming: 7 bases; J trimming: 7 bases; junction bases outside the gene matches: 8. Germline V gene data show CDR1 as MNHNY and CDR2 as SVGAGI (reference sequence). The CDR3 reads CASNGGRADEQYF. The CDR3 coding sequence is TGTGCCAGCAATGGCGGGAGGGCCGATGAGCAGTACTTC.

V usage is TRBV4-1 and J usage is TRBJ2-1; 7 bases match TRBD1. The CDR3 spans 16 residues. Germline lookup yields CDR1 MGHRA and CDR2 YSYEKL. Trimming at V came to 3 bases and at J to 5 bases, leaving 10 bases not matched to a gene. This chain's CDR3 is CASSHTQGSFDNEQFF. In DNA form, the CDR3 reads TGCGCCAGCAGCCATACACAGGGGAGTTTTGACAATGAGCAGTTCTTC.

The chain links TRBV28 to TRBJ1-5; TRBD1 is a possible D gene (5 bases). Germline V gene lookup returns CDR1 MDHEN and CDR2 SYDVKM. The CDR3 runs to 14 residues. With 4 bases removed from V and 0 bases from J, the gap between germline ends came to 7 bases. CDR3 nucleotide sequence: TGTGCCAGCAGTTCGACAGCTAGCAATCAGCCCCAGCATTTT. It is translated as CASSSTASNQPQHF.

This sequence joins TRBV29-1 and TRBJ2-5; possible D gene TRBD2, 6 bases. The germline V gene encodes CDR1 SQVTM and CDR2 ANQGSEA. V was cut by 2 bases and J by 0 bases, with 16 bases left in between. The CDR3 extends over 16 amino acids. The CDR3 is CSVETRASVNQETQYF. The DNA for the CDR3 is TGCAGCGTTGAAACGCGGGCTAGCGTTAACCAAGAGACCCAGTACTTC.

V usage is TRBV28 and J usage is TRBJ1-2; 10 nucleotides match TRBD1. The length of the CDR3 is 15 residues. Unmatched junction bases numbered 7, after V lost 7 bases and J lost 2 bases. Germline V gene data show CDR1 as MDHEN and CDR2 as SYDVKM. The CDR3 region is CASTIRQGANYGYTF. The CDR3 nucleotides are TGTGCCAGCACCATAAGACAGGGGGCGAACTATGGCTACACCTTC.

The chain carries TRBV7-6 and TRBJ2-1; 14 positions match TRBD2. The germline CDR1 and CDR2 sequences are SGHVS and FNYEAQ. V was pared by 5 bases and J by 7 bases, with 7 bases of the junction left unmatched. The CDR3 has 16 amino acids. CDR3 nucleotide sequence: TGTGCCAGCAGCCGGGGACTAGCGGGAGTTGGTAATGAGCAGTTCTTC. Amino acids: CASSRGLAGVGNEQFF.

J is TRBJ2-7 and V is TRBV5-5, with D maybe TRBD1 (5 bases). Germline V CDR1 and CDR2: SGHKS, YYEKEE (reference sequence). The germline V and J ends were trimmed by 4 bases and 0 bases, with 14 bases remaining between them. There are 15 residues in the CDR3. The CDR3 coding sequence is TGTGCCAGCAGCCTGACAGACGCCCTCTCCTACGAGCAGTACTTC. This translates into CASSLTDALSYEQYF.

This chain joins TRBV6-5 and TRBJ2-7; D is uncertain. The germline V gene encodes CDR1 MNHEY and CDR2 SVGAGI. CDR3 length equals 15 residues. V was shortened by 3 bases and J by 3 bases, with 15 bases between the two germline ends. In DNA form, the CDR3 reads TGTGCCAGCAGTTATTCCCTCTGGGCCGGCTACGAGCAGTACTTC. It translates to CASSYSLWAGYEQYF.

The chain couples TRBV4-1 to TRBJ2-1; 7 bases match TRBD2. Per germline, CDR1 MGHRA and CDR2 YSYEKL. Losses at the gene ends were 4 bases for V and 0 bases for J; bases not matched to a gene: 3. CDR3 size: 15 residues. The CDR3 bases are TGCGCCAGCAGCCCCAGCGGGATCTCCTACAATGAGCAGTTCTTC. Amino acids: CASSPSGISYNEQFF.

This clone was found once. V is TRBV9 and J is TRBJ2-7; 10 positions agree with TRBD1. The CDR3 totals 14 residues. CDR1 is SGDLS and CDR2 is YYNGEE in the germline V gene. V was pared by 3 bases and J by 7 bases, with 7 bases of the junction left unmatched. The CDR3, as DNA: TGTGCCAGCAGCGCAACGGGACAGGGGATGGAGCAGTACTTC. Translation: CASSATGQGMEQYF.

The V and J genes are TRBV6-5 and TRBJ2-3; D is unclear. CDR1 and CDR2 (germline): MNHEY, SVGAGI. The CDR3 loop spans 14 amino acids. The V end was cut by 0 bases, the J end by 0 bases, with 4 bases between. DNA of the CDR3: TGTGCCAGCAGTTACTCGAGTAGCACAGATACGCAGTATTTT. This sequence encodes CASSYSSSTDTQYF.

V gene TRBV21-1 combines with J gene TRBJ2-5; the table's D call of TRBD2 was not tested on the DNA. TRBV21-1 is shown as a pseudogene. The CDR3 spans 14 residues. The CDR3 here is CASSNLQREETQYF. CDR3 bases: TGTGCCAGCAGCAATCTTCAGCGGGAAGAGACCCAGTACTTC.

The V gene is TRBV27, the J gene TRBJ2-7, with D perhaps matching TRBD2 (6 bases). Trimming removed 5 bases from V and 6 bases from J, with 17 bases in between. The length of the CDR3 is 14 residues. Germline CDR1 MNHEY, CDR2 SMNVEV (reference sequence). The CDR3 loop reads CASSPGGPKSEQYF. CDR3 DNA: TGTGCCAGCAGTCCCGGAGGGCCAAAAAGCGAGCAGTACTTC.